What follows is one TCR beta chain and its context. Germline V gives CDR1 SNHLY, CDR2 FYNNEI. V lost 7 bases and J 6 bases, leaving 16 bases between the germline ends. This CDR3 is built from 15 residues. Profiled with immunoSEQ multiplex PCR; TCRdb holds only in-frame clones, not every one. This table holds over 100,000 clones, about 89% found once. Seattle participants joined during active infection and were tracked over time. The sample originates from a study of blood T cell repertoires in COVID-19. Study-level background: Both acute and convalescent COVID-19 samples were obtained from the United States, Italy and Spain. Sources were T cells, B-cell-depleted T cells, or PBMCs; the material itself was cDNA or gDNA.

The sequencing sample was made of peripheral blood. V and J are TRBV2 and TRBJ1-6; D gene ambiguous. This sequence was found in a woman aged 70 to 79 with COVID-19, enrolled during active disease. The CDR3 DNA is TGTGCCAGCACCGTGGGAGGGCTAAGTAATTCACCCCTCCACTTT. Its protein product is CASTVGGLSNSPLHF. The variable domain in full, completed from reference TRBV2 and TRBJ1-6, reads EPEVTQTPSHQVTQMGQEVILRCVPISNHLYFYWYRQILGQKVEFLVSFYNNEISEKSEIFDDQFSVERPDGSNFTLKIRSTKLEDSAMYFCASTVGGLSNSPLHFGNGTRLTVT.